By share of the sample, the clone carrying this TCR beta chain is medium-sized. CDR3 length: 12 residues. CDR1 SNHLY and CDR2 FYNNEI come from the germline V gene. Trimming at V came to 9 bases and at J to 4 bases, leaving 6 bases not matched to a gene. The data derive from a study of liver allograft versus peripheral blood T cells. Study details: In transplanted livers, T cell receptor repertoires were compared with those found in the recipients' peripheral blood.

TCRdb used MiXCR to reprocess the reads, holding one entry per CDR3 protein. The profile shows a few thousand distinct CDR3 sequences, about a fifth of them singletons. The receptor's source is a human patient who had a liver transplant. Some T cells may originate from the graft donor. The chain links TRBV2 to TRBJ2-7; 7 positions match TRBD2. This CDR3 is CASGLGGYEQYF. The CDR3 nucleotides read TGTGCCAGTGGACTAGGAGGTTACGAGCAGTACTTC.